These 3 T cell receptor beta chains came from one sample sequenced in a study of T cells in Graves' hyperthyroidism and ophthalmopathy. The investigators amplified TCR beta CDR3 regions from RNA transcripts. When the TCR CDR3 underwent first-round RT-PCR, the HTBI primer set was used. TCRdb fed the multiplex PCR reads into MiXCR, producing one record per CDR3 protein. The table records around 450,000 distinct CDR3 sequences, 15% to 17% of them present only once. The specimen was blood. The receptors originated from a woman younger than 30 with Graves' hyperthyroidism.

The chain carries TRBV20-1 and TRBJ2-7; 11 bases are a match to TRBD1. V lost 1 base and J lost 0; bases outside the gene matches: 5. This CDR3 has 16 amino acids. Looked up from germline, CDR1 is DFQATT and CDR2 is SNEGSKA (reference sequence). As DNA, the CDR3 is TGCAGTGCTAGAGCCGGGACAGGGGGGAGCTCCTACGAGCAGTACTTC. This encodes CSARAGTGGSSYEQYF.

In this sample, this clonotype turned up many times. The chain uses TRBV2 and TRBJ2-7; D is ambiguous. V lost 0 bases to trimming and J lost 2 bases, with 14 bases between them. From germline, CDR1 is SNHLY and CDR2 FYNNEI. The CDR3 contains 16 residues. DNA for the CDR3: TGTGCCAGCAGTGAAGCCCGGACGGTGGACCCCTACGAGCAGTACTTC. Amino acid sequence: CASSEARTVDPYEQYF.

This clonotype has ten or more counts. The chain carries TRBV27 and TRBJ2-1; perhaps TRBD1 as D (5 bases). Looked up from germline, CDR1 is MNHEY and CDR2 is SMNVEV (reference sequence). V was clipped by 5 bases and J by 4 bases, with 15 bases between them. The CDR3 extends over 15 amino acids. The CDR3 bases are TGTGCCAGCAGTCGAAGTAGACAGACATACAATGAGCAGTTCTTC. Amino acid sequence: CASSRSRQTYNEQFF.